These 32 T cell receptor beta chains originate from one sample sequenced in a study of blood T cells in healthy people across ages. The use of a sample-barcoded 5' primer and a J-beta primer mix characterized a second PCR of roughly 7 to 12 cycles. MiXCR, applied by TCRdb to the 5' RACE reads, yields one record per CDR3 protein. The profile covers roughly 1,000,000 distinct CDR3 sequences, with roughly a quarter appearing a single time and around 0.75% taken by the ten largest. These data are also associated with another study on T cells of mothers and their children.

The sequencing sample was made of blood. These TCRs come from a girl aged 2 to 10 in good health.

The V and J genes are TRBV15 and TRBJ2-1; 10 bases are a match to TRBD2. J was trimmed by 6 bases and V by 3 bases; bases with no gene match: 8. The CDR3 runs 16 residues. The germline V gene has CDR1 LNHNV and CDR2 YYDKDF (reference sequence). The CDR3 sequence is CATSREGAGGPNEQFF. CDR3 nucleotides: TGTGCCACCAGCAGGGAGGGAGCGGGGGGGCCCAATGAGCAGTTCTTC.

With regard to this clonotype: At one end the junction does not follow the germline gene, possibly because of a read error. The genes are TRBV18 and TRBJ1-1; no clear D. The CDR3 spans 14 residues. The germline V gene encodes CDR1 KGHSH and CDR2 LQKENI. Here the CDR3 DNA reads TGTGCCAGCTCCCTAGGACCGGGGAACACTGAAACTTTCTTT. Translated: CASSLGPGNTETFF.

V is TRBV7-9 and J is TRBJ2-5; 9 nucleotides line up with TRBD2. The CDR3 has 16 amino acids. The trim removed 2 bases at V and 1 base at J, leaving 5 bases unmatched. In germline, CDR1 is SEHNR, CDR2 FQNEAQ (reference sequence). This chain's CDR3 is CASSLTAGGLQETQYF. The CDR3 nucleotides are TGTGCCAGCAGCTTAACAGCGGGAGGACTCCAAGAGACCCAGTACTTC.

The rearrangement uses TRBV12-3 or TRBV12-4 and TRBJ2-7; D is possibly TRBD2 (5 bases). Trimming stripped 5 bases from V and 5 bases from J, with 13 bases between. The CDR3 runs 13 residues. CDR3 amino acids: CASSPGYGHEQYF. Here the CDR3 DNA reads TGTGCCAGCAGTCCGGGGTATGGCCACGAGCAGTACTTC.

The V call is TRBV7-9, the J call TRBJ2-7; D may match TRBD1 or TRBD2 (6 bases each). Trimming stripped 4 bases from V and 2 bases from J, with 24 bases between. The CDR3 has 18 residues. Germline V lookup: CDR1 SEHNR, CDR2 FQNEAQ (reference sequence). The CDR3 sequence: CASSSSEFSRGGPYEQYF. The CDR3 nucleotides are TGTGCCAGCAGCTCCTCCGAATTTTCCAGGGGAGGTCCCTACGAGCAGTACTTC.

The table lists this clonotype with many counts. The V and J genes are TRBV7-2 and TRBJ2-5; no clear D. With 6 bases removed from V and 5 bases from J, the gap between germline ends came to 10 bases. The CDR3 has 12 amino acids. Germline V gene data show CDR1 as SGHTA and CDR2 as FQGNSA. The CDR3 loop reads CASSLSRETQYF. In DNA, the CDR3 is TGTGCCAGCAGTCTGTCCCGGGAGACCCAGTACTTC.

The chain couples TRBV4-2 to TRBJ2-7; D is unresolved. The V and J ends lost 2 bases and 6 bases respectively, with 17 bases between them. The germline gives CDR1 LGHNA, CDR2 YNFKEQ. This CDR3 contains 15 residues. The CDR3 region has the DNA TGTGCCAGCAGCCAATTGTTCTCAAGGATCCCCGAGCAGTACTTC. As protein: CASSQLFSRIPEQYF.

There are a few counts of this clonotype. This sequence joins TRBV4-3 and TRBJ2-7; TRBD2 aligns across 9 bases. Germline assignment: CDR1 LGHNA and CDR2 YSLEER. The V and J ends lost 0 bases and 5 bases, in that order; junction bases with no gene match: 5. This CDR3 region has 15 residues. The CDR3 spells CASSQDPSGVDEQYF. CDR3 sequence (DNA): TGCGCCAGCAGCCAAGACCCTAGCGGGGTAGACGAGCAGTACTTC.

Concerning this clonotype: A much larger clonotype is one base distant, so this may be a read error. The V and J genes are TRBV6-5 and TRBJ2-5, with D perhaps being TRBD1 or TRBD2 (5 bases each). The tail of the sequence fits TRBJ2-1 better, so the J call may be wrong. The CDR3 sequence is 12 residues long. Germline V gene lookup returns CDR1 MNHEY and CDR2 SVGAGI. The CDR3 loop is CASSYSGVEQFF. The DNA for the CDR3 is TGTGCCAGCAGTTACTCGGGGGTTGAGCAGTTCTTC.

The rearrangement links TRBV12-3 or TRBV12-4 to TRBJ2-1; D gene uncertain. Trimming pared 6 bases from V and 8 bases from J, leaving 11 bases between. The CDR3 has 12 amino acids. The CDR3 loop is CASSPPRYEQFF. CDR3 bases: TGTGCCAGCAGCCCTCCTAGGTATGAGCAGTTCTTC.

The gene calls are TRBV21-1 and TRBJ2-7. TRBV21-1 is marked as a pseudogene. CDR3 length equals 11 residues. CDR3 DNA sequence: TGTGCCAGCACTTGTTTCGGCGAGCAGTACTTC. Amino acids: CASTCFGEQYF.

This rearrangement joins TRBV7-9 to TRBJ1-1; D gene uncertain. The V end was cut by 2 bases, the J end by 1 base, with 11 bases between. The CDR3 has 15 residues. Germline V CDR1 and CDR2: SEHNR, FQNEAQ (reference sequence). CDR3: CASSLPQAENTEAFF. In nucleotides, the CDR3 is TGTGCCAGCAGCTTACCCCAGGCGGAGAACACTGAAGCTTTCTTT.

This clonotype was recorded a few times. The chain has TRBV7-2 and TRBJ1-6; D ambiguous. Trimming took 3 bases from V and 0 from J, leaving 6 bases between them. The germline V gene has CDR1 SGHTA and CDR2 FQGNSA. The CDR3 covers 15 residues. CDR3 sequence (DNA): TGTGCCAGCAGCTTCCAGGCCTCCTATAATTCACCCCTCCACTTT. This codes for CASSFQASYNSPLHF.

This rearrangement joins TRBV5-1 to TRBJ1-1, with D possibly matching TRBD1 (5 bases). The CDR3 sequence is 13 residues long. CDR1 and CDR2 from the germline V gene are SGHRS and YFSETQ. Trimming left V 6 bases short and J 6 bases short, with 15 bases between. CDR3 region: CASTFPGGSEAFF. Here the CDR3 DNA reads TGCGCCAGCACCTTCCCCGGGGGTTCTGAAGCTTTCTTT. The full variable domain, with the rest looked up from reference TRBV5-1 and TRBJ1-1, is KAGVTQTPRYLIKTRGQQVTLSCSPISGHRSVSWYQQTPGQGLQFLFEYFSETQRNKGNFPGRFSGRQFSNSRSEMNVSTLELGDSALYLCASTFPGGSEAFFGQGTRLTVV.

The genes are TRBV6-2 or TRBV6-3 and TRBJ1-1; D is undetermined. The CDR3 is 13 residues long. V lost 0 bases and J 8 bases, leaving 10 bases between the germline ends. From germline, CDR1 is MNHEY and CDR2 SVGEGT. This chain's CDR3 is CASSYSIWAEAFF. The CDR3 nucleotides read TGTGCCAGCAGTTACTCGATCTGGGCGGAAGCTTTCTTT.

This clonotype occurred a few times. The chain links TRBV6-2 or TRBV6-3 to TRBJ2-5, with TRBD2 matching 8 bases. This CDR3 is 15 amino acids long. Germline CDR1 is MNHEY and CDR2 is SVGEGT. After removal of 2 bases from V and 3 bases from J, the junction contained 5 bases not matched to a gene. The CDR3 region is CASSYPRGVEETQYF. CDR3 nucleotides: TGTGCCAGCAGTTACCCGCGGGGGGTCGAAGAGACCCAGTACTTC.

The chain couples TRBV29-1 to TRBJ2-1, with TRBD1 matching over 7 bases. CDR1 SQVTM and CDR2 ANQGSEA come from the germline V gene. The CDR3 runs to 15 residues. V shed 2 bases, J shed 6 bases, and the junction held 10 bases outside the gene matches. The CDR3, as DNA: TGCAGCGTTGAATTACCGGGACAGCCCTCCAATGAGCAGTTCTTC. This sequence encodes CSVELPGQPSNEQFF.

CDR3 nucleotide sequence: TGTGCCAGCAGTGAGAAGGGGCGCGTAACCGGGGAGCTGTTTTTT. This translates into CASSEKGRVTGELFF. The V and J genes are TRBV6-1 and TRBJ2-2, with D possibly matching TRBD1 (5 bases). The CDR3 runs 15 residues. Germline CDR1 reads MNHNS; CDR2 reads SASEGT. V lost 3 bases to trimming and J lost 5 bases, with 13 bases between them.

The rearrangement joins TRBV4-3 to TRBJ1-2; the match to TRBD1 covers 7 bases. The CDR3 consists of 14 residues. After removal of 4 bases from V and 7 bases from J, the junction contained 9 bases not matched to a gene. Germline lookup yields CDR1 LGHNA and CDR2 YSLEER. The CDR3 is CASSPGPQGGGYTF. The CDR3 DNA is TGCGCCAGCAGCCCGGGACCCCAGGGGGGTGGCTACACCTTC.

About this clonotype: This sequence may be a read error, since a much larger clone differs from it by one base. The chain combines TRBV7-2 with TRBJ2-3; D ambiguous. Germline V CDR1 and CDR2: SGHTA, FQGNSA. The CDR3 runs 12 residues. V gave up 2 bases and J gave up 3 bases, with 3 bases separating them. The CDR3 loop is CASSLMTDTQYF. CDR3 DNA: TGTGCCAGCAGCTTAATGACAGATACGCAGTATTTT.

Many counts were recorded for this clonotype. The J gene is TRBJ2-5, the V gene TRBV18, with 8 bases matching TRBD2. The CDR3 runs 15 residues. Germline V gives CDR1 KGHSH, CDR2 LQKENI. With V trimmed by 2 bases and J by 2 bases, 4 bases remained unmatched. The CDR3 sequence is CASSPTGGGQETQYF. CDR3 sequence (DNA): TGTGCCAGCTCACCAACTGGCGGGGGGCAAGAGACCCAGTACTTC.

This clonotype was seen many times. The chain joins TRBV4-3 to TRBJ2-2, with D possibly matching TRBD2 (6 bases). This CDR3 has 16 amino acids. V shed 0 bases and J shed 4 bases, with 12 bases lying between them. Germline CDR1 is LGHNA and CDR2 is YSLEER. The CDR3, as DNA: TGCGCCAGCAGCCAAGAAGGCGTGGGGGGCACCGGGGAGCTGTTTTTT. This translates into CASSQEGVGGTGELFF.

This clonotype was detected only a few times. CDR3 region: CASRDQRSSYNEQFF. The DNA for the CDR3 is TGTGCCAGCAGGGACCAGAGGAGCTCCTACAATGAGCAGTTCTTC. This chain uses TRBV11-1 with TRBJ2-1, with unresolved D. This CDR3 comprises 15 residues. The ends were cut back, 6 bases at V and 0 bases at J, with 12 bases in the middle. Germline loops: CDR1 SGHAT, CDR2 FQDESV (reference sequence).

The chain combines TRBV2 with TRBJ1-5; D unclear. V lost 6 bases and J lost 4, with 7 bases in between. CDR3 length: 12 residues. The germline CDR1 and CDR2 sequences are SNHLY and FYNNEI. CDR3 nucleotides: TGTGCCAGCAGGGCAGAGAATCAGCCCCAGCATTTT. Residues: CASRAENQPQHF.

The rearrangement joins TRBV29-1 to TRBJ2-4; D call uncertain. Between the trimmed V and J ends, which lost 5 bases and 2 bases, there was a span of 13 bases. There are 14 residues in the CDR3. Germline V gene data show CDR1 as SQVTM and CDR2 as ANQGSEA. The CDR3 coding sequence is TGCAGCGTTACGAGGCCGGATTCCAAAAACATTCAGTACTTC. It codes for CSVTRPDSKNIQYF.

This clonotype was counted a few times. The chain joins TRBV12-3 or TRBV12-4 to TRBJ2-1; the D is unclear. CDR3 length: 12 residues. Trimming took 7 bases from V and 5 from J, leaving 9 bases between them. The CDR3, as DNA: TGTGCCAGCATTACAGCGAACAATGAGCAGTTCTTC. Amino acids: CASITANNEQFF.

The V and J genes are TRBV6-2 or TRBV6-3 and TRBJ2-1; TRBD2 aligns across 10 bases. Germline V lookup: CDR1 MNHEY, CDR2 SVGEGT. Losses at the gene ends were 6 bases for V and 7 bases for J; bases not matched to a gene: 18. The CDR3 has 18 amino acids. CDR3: CASSPLGRSSGRINEQFF. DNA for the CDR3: TGTGCCAGCAGCCCCCTCGGAAGGTCTAGCGGGAGAATAAATGAGCAGTTCTTC.

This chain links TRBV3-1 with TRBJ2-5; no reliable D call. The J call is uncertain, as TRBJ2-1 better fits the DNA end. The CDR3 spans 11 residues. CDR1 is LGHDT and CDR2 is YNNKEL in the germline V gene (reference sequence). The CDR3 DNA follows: TGTGCCAGCAGCCAAGATGTTAGGCAGTTCTTC. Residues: CASSQDVRQFF.

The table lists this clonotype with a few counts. The DNA of the CDR3 is TGCAGTACTAAACAGGGATTGAACACTGAAGCTTTCTTT. This codes for CSTKQGLNTEAFF. The chain combines TRBV20-1 with TRBJ1-1, with D perhaps TRBD1 (6 bases). The CDR3 totals 13 residues. Germline assignment: CDR1 DFQATT and CDR2 SNEGSKA (reference sequence). Trimming took 8 bases from V and 0 from J, leaving 13 bases between them.

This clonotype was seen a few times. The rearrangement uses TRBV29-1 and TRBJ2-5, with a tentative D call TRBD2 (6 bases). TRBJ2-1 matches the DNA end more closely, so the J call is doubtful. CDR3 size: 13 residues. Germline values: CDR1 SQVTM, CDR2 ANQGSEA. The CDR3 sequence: CSVRSGEENEQFF. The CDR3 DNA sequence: TGCAGCGTACGGTCGGGAGAGGAAAATGAGCAGTTCTTC.

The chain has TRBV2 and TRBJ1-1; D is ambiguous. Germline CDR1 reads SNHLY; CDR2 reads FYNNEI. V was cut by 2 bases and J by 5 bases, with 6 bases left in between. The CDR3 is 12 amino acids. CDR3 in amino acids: CASSESGTEAFF. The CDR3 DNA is TGTGCCAGCAGTGAATCGGGTACTGAAGCTTTCTTT.

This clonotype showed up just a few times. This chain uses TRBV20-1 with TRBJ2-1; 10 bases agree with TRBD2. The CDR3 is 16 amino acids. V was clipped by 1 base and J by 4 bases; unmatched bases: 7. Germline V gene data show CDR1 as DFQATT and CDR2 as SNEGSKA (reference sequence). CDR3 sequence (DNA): TGCAGTGCTAGAGGCCGAACTAGCGGGGCTTACAATGAGCAGTTCTTC. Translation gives CSARGRTSGAYNEQFF.